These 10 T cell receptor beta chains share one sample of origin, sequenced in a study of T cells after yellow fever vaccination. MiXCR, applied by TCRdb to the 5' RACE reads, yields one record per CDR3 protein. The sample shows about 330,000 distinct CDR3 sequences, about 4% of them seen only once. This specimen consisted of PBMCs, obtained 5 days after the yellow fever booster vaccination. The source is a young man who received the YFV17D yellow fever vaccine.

The CDR3 sequence: CASSLSWPNSPLHF. As DNA, the CDR3 is TGTGCCAGCAGCTTGTCATGGCCGAATTCACCCCTCCACTTT. This chain links TRBV5-6 with TRBJ1-6; D is uncertain. CDR3 length: 14 residues. V lost 1 base and J lost 7, with 9 bases in between. Per the germline V gene, CDR1 is SGHDT and CDR2 is YYEEEE.

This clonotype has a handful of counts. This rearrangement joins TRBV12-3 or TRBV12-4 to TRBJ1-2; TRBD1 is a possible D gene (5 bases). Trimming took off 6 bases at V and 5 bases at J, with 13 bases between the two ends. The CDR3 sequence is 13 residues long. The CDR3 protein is CASSPGVLYGYTF. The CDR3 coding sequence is TGTGCCAGCAGCCCGGGGGTTCTGTATGGCTACACCTTC.

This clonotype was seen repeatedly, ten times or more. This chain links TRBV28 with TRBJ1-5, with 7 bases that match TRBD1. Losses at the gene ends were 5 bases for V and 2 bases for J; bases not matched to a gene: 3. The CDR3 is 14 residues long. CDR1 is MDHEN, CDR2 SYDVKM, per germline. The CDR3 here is CASSPTGRNQPQHF. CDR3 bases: TGTGCCAGCAGTCCGACAGGGCGCAATCAGCCCCAGCATTTT. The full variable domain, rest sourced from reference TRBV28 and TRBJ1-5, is DVKVTQSSRYLVKRTGEKVFLECVQDMDHENMFWYRQDPGLGLRLIYFSYDVKMKEKGDIPEGYSVSREKKERFSLILESASTNQTSMYLCASSPTGRNQPQHFGDGTRLSIL.

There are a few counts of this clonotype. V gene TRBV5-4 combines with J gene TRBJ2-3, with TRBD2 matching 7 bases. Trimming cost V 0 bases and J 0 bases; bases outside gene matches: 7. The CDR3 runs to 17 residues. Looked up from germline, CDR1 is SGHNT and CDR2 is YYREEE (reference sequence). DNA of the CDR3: TGTGCCAGCAGCTTGGGCTCTGGGCGGGGGAGCACAGATACGCAGTATTTT. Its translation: CASSLGSGRGSTDTQYF. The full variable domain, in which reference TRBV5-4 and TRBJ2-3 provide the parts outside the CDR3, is ETGVTQSPTHLIKTRGQQVTLRCSSQSGHNTVSWYQQALGQGPQFIFQYYREEENGRGNFPPRFSGLQFPNYSSELNVNALELDDSALYLCASSLGSGRGSTDTQYFGPGTRLTVL.

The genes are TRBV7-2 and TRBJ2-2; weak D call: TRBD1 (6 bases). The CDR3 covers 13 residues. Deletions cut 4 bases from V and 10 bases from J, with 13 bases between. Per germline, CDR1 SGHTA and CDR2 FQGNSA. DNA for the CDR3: TGTGCCAGCAGCTACTCACAGGGCGAGGAGCTGTTTTTT. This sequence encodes CASSYSQGEELFF.

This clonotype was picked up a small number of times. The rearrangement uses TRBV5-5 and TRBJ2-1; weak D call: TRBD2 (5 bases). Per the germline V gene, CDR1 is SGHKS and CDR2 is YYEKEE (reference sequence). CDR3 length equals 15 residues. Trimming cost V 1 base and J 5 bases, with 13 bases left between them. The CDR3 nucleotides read TGTGCCAGCAGCTTGCGGGAAGCAGGAAACAATGAGCAGTTCTTC. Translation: CASSLREAGNNEQFF.

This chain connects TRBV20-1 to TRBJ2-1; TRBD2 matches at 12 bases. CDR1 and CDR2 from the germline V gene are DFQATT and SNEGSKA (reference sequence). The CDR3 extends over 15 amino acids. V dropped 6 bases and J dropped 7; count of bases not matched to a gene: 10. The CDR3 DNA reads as TGCAGTGCGTCGGCCCCTAGCGGGGGGGCAAATGAGCAGTTCTTC. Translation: CSASAPSGGANEQFF.

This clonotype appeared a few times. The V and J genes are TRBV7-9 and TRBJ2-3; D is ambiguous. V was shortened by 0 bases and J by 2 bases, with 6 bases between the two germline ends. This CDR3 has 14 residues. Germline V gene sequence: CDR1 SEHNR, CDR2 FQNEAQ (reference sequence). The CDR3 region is CASSLATHTDTQYF. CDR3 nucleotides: TGTGCCAGCAGCTTAGCCACCCACACAGATACGCAGTATTTT.

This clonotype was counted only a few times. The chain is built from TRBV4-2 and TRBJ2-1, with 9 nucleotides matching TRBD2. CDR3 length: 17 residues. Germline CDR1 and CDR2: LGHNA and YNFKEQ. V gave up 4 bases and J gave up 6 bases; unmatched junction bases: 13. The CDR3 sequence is CASSRGGRTSGRNEQFF. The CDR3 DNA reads TGTGCCAGCAGCCGGGGTGGTAGAACTAGCGGGCGCAATGAGCAGTTCTTC.

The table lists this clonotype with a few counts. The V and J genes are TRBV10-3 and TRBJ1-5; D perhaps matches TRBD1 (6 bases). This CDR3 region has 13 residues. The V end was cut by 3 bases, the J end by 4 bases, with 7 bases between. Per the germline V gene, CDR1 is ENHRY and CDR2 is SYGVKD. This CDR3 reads CAISERGNQPQHF. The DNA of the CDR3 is TGTGCCATCAGTGAAAGGGGGAATCAGCCCCAGCATTTT.